This entry describes one T cell receptor (beta chain). This clonotype was detected a few times. This clone's antigen is unknown. Base qualities were left out, and no much larger clone turns up one base away. TCRdb names Illumina NovaSeq 6000 as the instrument used. cDNA libraries for TCRalpha and TCRbeta were prepared by 5'RACE using constant-segment primers, with sample barcodes and unique molecular identifiers added. Trizol reagent was used to extract RNA from every sample. Library amplification was performed in two PCR steps, and a second sample barcode and Illumina TruSeq adapters were introduced in the second step. Sequencing of the libraries was done on an Illumina NovaSeq, producing 2 x 150 bp paired-end reads. On the authors' methods: The reads were demultiplexed and collapsed into UMI-guided consensus sequences using migec v1.2.7. Using mixcr v2.1.11, UMI consensuses were aligned to TRA and TRB V and J templates and then assembled into clonotypes. Expanded or contracted clonotypes were those called significant by both edgeR and NoisET, with noise models trained on biological replicates. For edgeR calls, the thresholds were a false discovery rate-adjusted p below 0.01 and a log2 fold-change of 1. As an exploratory analysis of dynamics, PCA with hierarchical clustering was applied to max-normalized trajectories of the 1000 most abundant clonotypes. The CD4 or CD8 phenotype of responding clones was assigned using the separately sequenced CD4+ and CD8+ repertoires. The public reads were quality trimmed at Q25 with fastp and then assembled into clones with MiXCR by TCRdb, keeping productive beta chains. Identical CDR3 protein sequences are pooled into one entry, listed with their most common genes and DNA. These V and J calls are TCRdb output, not the study's own analysis. This sample has a few hundred thousand distinct CDR3 sequences in its table, and around 27% of those were observed once. Of the sample, roughly 12% is held by the ten largest clones.

Ficoll-Paque density gradient centrifugation was used to isolate PBMCs. The data originate from a study of T-cell memory formation after mild COVID-19 (dated by TCRdb to the early 2020s). Notes on the research overall: Most TCR sequence clusters were specific to one of the two donors. The cohort comprised two young, previously healthy adult volunteers, one female and one male. In a couple of donors, T-cell clones that expanded and contracted after mild COVID-19 were tracked by sequencing TCRalpha and TCRbeta repertoires over time. Broader findings and caveats from the paper: Whether the second-wave clones peaking on day 37 were SARS-CoV-2 specific was not confirmed. Balanced CD4/CD8 phenotypes were observed for clones contracting from day 15 to 85, whereas a bias towards CD4+ was observed for a second wave of clones expanding from day 15 to 37. Some responding clones were detected in pre-infection memory, suggesting pre-existing cross-reactive memory T cells joined the SARS-CoV-2 response. Contracting CD4+ clones appeared mostly in the CM and EM memory subsets, whereas CD8+ clones were enriched in EMRA. The study covered only a couple of mild cases, and larger cohorts including severe cases with pre-infection samples were considered necessary.

Per the germline V gene (reference sequence), DFQATT is the CDR1 and SNEGSKA is the CDR2. Trimming takes 6 bases from V and 5 bases from J, and the germline ends sit 13 bases apart. The CDR3 covers 12 residues, taking in both the cysteine and the phenylalanine. The CDR3 DNA has 36 bases and is translated from base 1. This receptor was obtained from an adult woman who had mild COVID-19 (a few samples of this study predate the infection). The sample titles of this study are shuffled in the database, so cell type and time point are left out; the donor was told from shared clones. The chain uses TRBV20-1 and TRBJ2-5, with a weak D call of TRBD2 (5 bases match). The sequenced sample consisted of PBMCs or a T cell subset sorted from them (not recorded which). The CDR3 amino acid sequence is: CSARLTGETQYF. The sequence in DNA is TGCAGTGCGCGACTTACGGGGGAGACCCAGTACTTC.